The rows below give T cell receptor beta chains drawn from one sample of a study of STAT5B mutations in CD4+ large granular lymphocyte leukemia. Some clones are missing from TCRdb's copy, which holds only in-frame ones; the method was immunoSEQ multiplex PCR. This sample yields about 30,000 clones, of which around three quarters are seen a single time; roughly 2% belongs to the top ten. The sample consisted of CD4+ T cells from blood buffy coats. These receptors all stem from a human donor in good health. Both conserved end residues are part of each CDR3.

V: TRBV27; J: TRBJ2-7; CDR3: CASSRYSQAPRYEQYF
V: TRBV4-2; J: TRBJ2-7; CDR3: CASSAGEGSNYEQYF
V: TRBV4-3; J: TRBJ1-6; CDR3: CASTQGAYNSPLHF
V: TRBV7-6; J: TRBJ2-5; CDR3: CASSFRPQETQYF
V: TRBV28; J: TRBJ2-7; CDR3: CASSLSLYEQYF
V: TRBV5-1; J: TRBJ2-2; CDR3: CASSPYYTGELFF
V: TRBV5-1; J: TRBJ2-7; CDR3: CASSTGLAYEQYF
V: TRBV15; J: TRBJ2-7; CDR3: CATSRDSRGVYEQYF
V: TRBV7-9; J: TRBJ2-1; CDR3: CASSLAEAFYEQFF
V: TRBV19; J: TRBJ2-2; CDR3: CASCGQGATGELFF
V: TRBV19; J: TRBJ2-2; CDR3: CATAGQGRGGELFF
V: TRBV7-2; J: TRBJ2-7; CDR3: CASSRDIKSTEQYF
V: TRBV7-2; J: TRBJ2-2; CDR3: CASSPSLIGNTGELFF
V: TRBV2; J: TRBJ1-2; CDR3: CASSDREGNYGYTF
V: TRBV7-3; J: TRBJ1-5; CDR3: CASSLRTGGPQHF
V: TRBV5-8; J: TRBJ1-5; CDR3: CASSTGQVSNQPQHF
V: TRBV11-2; J: TRBJ2-7; CDR3: CASSPLGSGTSYEQYF
V: TRBV29-1; J: TRBJ2-3; CDR3: CSVDGTGGLSTDTQYF
V: TRBV7-2; J: TRBJ1-4; CDR3: CASSPRQGSNEKLFF
V: TRBV25-1; J: TRBJ1-1; CDR3: CASTQGLGEAFF
V: TRBV5-1; J: TRBJ2-7; CDR3: CASSPAGVGFYEQYF
V: TRBV28; J: TRBJ2-3; CDR3: CASSNTRDTQYF
V: TRBV27; J: TRBJ2-7; CDR3: CASSSLRGNQQYF
V: TRBV19; J: TRBJ2-2; CDR3: CASSSSRVTGELFF
V: TRBV9; J: TRBJ2-3; CDR3: CASSFSGTSGRTDTQYF
V: TRBV7-2; J: TRBJ2-1; CDR3: CASSNLVGEQFF
V: TRBV14; J: TRBJ2-3; CDR3: CASSQGTSRGDTQYF
V: TRBV19; J: TRBJ1-2; CDR3: CASSIDGGGYGYTF
V: TRBV30; J: TRBJ1-4; CDR3: CAWCRQGLNEKLFF
V: TRBV7-9; J: TRBJ2-5; CDR3: CASSFGDSQETQYF
V: TRBV14; J: TRBJ1-4; CDR3: CASSQGAFNEKLFF
V: TRBV19; J: TRBJ2-2; CDR3: CASSIGTGTLGELFF
V: TRBV10-3; J: TRBJ1-5; CDR3: CAISGQGGNQPQHF
V: TRBV11-2; J: TRBJ2-1; CDR3: CASSLASTVTSGYNEQFF
V: TRBV19; J: TRBJ1-1; CDR3: CASSMVLWGTEAFF
V: TRBV28; J: TRBJ1-5; CDR3: CASSFRDGPYSNQPQHF
V: TRBV5-4; J: TRBJ2-5; CDR3: CASSPSGSWGQETQYF
V: TRBV5-4; J: TRBJ1-3; CDR3: CASSSNRPPGNTIYF
V: TRBV30; J: TRBJ2-3; CDR3: CAWNAGPDTQYF
V: TRBV27; J: TRBJ1-2; CDR3: CASRGGRGWGGYTF
V: TRBV7-2; J: TRBJ2-1; CDR3: CASSLGSLSSYNEQFF
V: TRBV5-1; J: TRBJ2-5; CDR3: CASSVREGETQYF
V: TRBV23-1; J: TRBJ2-2; CDR3: CASSQSGLAGDSIDGELFF
V: TRBV13; J: TRBJ2-5; CDR3: CASSPRTSGSGGKTQYF